Presented here are 29 T cell receptor beta chains from one specimen sequenced in a study of PD-1 blockade in mismatch repair-deficient tumors. Measured with immunoSEQ multiplex PCR; TCRdb has only the in-frame clones, and not every one. The repertoire includes 120,000 or so clones, approximately 90% of them detected once, and roughly 13% sits in the top ten. Specimen: peripheral blood, collected 44 weeks after starting pembrolizumab. All receptors derive from an adult with mismatch repair-deficient cancer.

This clone was seen only once. The chain combines TRBV19 with TRBJ2-2; 8 bases are shared with TRBD2. From germline, CDR1 is LNHDA and CDR2 SQIVND (reference sequence). V shed 3 bases and J 6 bases; nucleotides not matched to a gene: 3. The CDR3 contains 14 residues. The CDR3 sequence is CASSITSGPGELFF. Written as DNA, the CDR3 is TGTGCCAGTAGTATTACTAGCGGTCCCGGGGAGCTGTTTTTT.

J is TRBJ2-3 and V is TRBV14; D call uncertain. The CDR3 sequence is 15 residues long. Trimming shortened V by 4 bases and J by 4 bases, and 15 bases separated the two germline ends. Germline CDR1 reads SGHDN; CDR2 reads FVKESK. The CDR3: CASSLKYWAPDTQYF. Written as DNA, the CDR3 is TGTGCCAGCAGCCTAAAATATTGGGCCCCAGATACGCAGTATTTT.

This clone has a single count. The CDR3 nucleotides are TGTGCCAGCAGTGACCCCGGGACAGGGGTCAACGAGCAGTACTTC. This translates into CASSDPGTGVNEQYF. J is TRBJ2-7 and V is TRBV2; TRBD1 matches 10 bases. V was pared by 3 bases and J by 5 bases, with 7 bases of the junction left unmatched. The CDR3 runs 15 residues. Looked up from germline, CDR1 is SNHLY and CDR2 is FYNNEI. The full variable domain, completed using reference TRBV2 and TRBJ2-7, is EPEVTQTPSHQVTQMGQEVILRCVPISNHLYFYWYRQILGQKVEFLVSFYNNEISEKSEIFDDQFSVERPDGSNFTLKIRSTKLEDSAMYFCASSDPGTGVNEQYFGPGTRLTVT.

The genes are TRBV30 and TRBJ1-1, with TRBD1 identical over 9 bases. The CDR3 is made up of 18 amino acids. Unmatched junction bases numbered 17, after V lost 1 base and J lost 5 bases. The germline gives CDR1 GTSNPN, CDR2 SVGIG (reference sequence). The chain's CDR3 is CAWSGPKVLADRGTEAFF. The CDR3 DNA reads as TGTGCCTGGAGTGGCCCAAAAGTACTCGCGGACAGGGGAACTGAAGCTTTCTTT.

The chain combines TRBV19 with TRBJ2-5; a weak D match, TRBD1 (5 bases). Germline V lookup: CDR1 LNHDA, CDR2 SQIVND (reference sequence). The V end lost 6 bases, the J end lost 1 base, and 9 bases lay between the germline ends. The CDR3 consists of 13 residues. The CDR3 loop reads CASSRTSQETQYF. The DNA for the CDR3 is TGTGCCAGTAGCCGGACATCCCAAGAGACCCAGTACTTC.

The chain couples TRBV30 to TRBJ2-7; 10 bases map to TRBD2. With V trimmed by 4 bases and J by 5 bases, 8 bases remained unmatched. This CDR3 is 14 amino acids long. The germline CDR1 and CDR2 sequences are GTSNPN and SVGIG (reference sequence). For the CDR3, the DNA is TGTGCCTGGACCCTTGGACTAGCGGACAACGAGCAGTACTTC. It codes for CAWTLGLADNEQYF.

The V call is TRBV11-3, the J call TRBJ2-7; 10 bases line up with TRBD1. The V gene end was trimmed by 5 bases and the J gene end by 6 bases; junction bases not matched to a gene: 4. The CDR3 consists of 13 residues. From germline, CDR1 is SGHNT and CDR2 YENEEA. The CDR3 protein is CASSRGQGVEQYF. CDR3 coding DNA: TGTGCCAGCAGCCGCGGACAGGGGGTCGAGCAGTACTTC.

The CDR3 DNA reads as TGCGCCAGCAGCCAAGTTTGGGGGAGGGAGACCCAGTACTTC. This encodes CASSQVWGRETQYF. J is TRBJ2-5 and V is TRBV4-1; the D gene is possibly TRBD2 (6 bases). Germline CDR1 is MGHRA and CDR2 is YSYEKL. The V gene lost 1 base and the J gene lost 5 bases, with 11 bases spanning the gap. The CDR3 covers 14 residues.

Only one count was recorded for this clone. The chain has TRBV5-6 and TRBJ2-3; D uncertain. Germline CDR1 and CDR2: SGHDT and YYEEEE. V lost 0 bases and J 3 bases, leaving 8 bases between the germline ends. This CDR3 region has 14 residues. CDR3 amino acids: CASSLVELTDTQYF. DNA for the CDR3: TGTGCCAGCAGCTTGGTAGAGCTTACAGATACGCAGTATTTT.

This chain links TRBV2 with TRBJ2-3, with D possibly matching TRBD1 (6 bases). The V gene lost 5 bases and the J gene lost 0 bases, with 12 bases spanning the gap. The CDR3 spans 15 residues. Germline V CDR1 and CDR2: SNHLY, FYNNEI. The CDR3 is CASSFLDRSTDTQYF. The DNA of the CDR3 is TGTGCCAGCAGTTTCCTAGACAGGAGCACAGATACGCAGTATTTT.

The DNA for the CDR3 is TGTGCCAGCAGTTTATTGATCTCCTCTGGGGCCAACGTCCTGACTTTC. It specifies CASSLLISSGANVLTF. This chain connects TRBV27 to TRBJ2-6; D gene unclear. CDR3 length: 16 amino acids. Trimming removed 1 base at V and 0 bases at J, with 7 bases between. CDR1 MNHEY and CDR2 SMNVEV come from the germline V gene (reference sequence).

This sequence joins TRBV6-1 and TRBJ2-7; 11 nucleotides line up with TRBD1. The trim removed 0 bases at V and 0 bases at J, leaving 7 bases unmatched. Germline V gene lookup returns CDR1 MNHNS and CDR2 SASEGT. CDR3 length equals 18 residues. The CDR3 DNA is TGTGCCAGCAGTGAAGCCTCACCGGGACAGGGGGGCTCCTACGAGCAGTACTTC. Amino acids: CASSEASPGQGGSYEQYF.

This chain joins TRBV27 and TRBJ1-5; D might be TRBD1 (6 bases). V was trimmed by 4 bases and J by 4 bases, leaving 14 bases between them. Germline V CDR1 and CDR2: MNHEY, SMNVEV (reference sequence). This CDR3 region has 15 residues. The CDR3 sequence is CASSSSGHWNQPQHF. CDR3 DNA sequence: TGTGCCAGCAGTTCGTCGGGACACTGGAATCAGCCCCAGCATTTT.

As DNA, the CDR3 is TGCGCCAGCAGCCTTCCCCTGATTTCTGGAAACACCATATATTTT. It yields the protein CASSLPLISGNTIYF. This chain connects TRBV5-1 to TRBJ1-3, with D unresolved. Germline CDR1 reads SGHRS; CDR2 reads YFSETQ. The V and J ends lost 4 bases and 1 base respectively, with 12 bases between them. CDR3 length equals 15 residues.

The chain joins TRBV4-3 to TRBJ2-2; the D gene is possibly TRBD2 (5 bases). CDR3 length: 16 residues. The germline gives CDR1 LGHNA, CDR2 YSLEER. The ends were cut back, 1 base at V and 6 bases at J, with 15 bases in the middle. CDR3 residues: CASSQGLSAGPGELFF. CDR3 nucleotide sequence: TGCGCCAGCAGCCAAGGCTTGAGCGCGGGCCCCGGGGAGCTGTTTTTT.

This clone has just one count. The gene calls are TRBV19 and TRBJ2-1; no reliable D call. Per the germline V gene, CDR1 is LNHDA and CDR2 is SQIVND (reference sequence). CDR3 length equals 13 residues. Trimming took 4 bases from V and 10 from J, leaving 14 bases between them. In DNA, the CDR3 is TGTGCCAGTAGTAGAGACCTAGTCGCGGAGCAGTTCTTC. It yields the protein CASSRDLVAEQFF.

Concerning this clone itself: Different DNA sequences within this sample yield the same CDR3. CDR3 region: CASSYSGDTGELFF. CDR3 DNA: TGTGCCAGCAGTTACTCGGGAGACACCGGGGAGCTGTTTTTT. The chain combines TRBV6-5 with TRBJ2-2; maybe TRBD2 (5 bases). Trimming pared 0 bases from V and 3 bases from J, leaving 5 bases between. Looked up from germline, CDR1 is MNHEY and CDR2 is SVGAGI. The CDR3 extends over 14 amino acids.

The DNA for the CDR3 is TGCGCCAGCAGCCCGGACAGCGCGAACACCGGGGAGCTGTTTTTT. This gives the protein CASSPDSANTGELFF. The chain recombines TRBV5-1 with TRBJ2-2; D might be TRBD1 (6 bases). This CDR3 comprises 15 residues. CDR1 SGHRS and CDR2 YFSETQ come from the germline V gene. Trimming left V 4 bases short and J 0 bases short, with 10 bases between.

This chain links TRBV19 with TRBJ1-5; tentative D call: TRBD1 (6 bases). CDR3 length: 15 residues. The germline gives CDR1 LNHDA, CDR2 SQIVND (reference sequence). With 5 bases removed from V and 7 bases from J, the gap between germline ends came to 18 bases. DNA for the CDR3: TGTGCCAGTAGTCCTATTGGGACACTCAGGCAGCCCCAGCATTTT. It is translated as CASSPIGTLRQPQHF. The entire variable domain, with the rest obtained from reference TRBV19 and TRBJ1-5, is as follows: DGGITQSPKYLFRKEGQNVTLSCEQNLNHDAMYWYRQDPGQGLRLIYYSQIVNDFQKGDIAEGYSVSREKKESFPLTVTSAQKNPTAFYLCASSPIGTLRQPQHFGDGTRLSIL.

This clone was detected only a few times. V usage is TRBV7-9 and J usage is TRBJ1-2; TRBD1 might be the D (6 bases). The CDR3 has 15 residues. Germline CDR1 SEHNR, CDR2 FQNEAQ (reference sequence). V shed 6 bases and J shed 7 bases, with 21 bases lying between them. The chain's CDR3 is CASSQNVGGTIGYTF. The CDR3 DNA sequence: TGTGCCAGCAGTCAGAACGTCGGGGGGACAATTGGCTACACCTTC.

CDR3 sequence: CASSSAGRALDEQFF. CDR3 DNA: TGCGCCAGCAGTTCAGCGGGTAGGGCATTGGATGAGCAGTTCTTC. The chain carries TRBV10-1 and TRBJ2-1; D perhaps matches TRBD2 (6 bases). This CDR3 has 15 amino acids. Germline assignment: CDR1 WNHNN and CDR2 SYGVQD (reference sequence). V lost 5 bases and J lost 8, with 19 bases in between.

The chain employs TRBV2 and TRBJ1-1, with a possible D match to TRBD1 (5 bases). Deletions cut 6 bases from V and 11 bases from J, with 19 bases between. In germline, CDR1 is SNHLY, CDR2 FYNNEI. The CDR3 has 13 residues. The CDR3 spells CASSAGQDVGAFF. CDR3 DNA: TGTGCCAGCAGCGCCGGACAAGACGTTGGGGCTTTCTTT.

The gene calls are TRBV7-9 and TRBJ2-1; D possibly corresponds to TRBD2 (5 bases). With 5 bases removed from V and 2 bases from J, the gap between germline ends came to 13 bases. CDR3 length: 15 amino acids. Germline CDR1 reads SEHNR; CDR2 reads FQNEAQ (reference sequence). CDR3: CASSHSDRPYNEQFF. CDR3 coding DNA: TGTGCCAGCAGCCATAGCGACCGGCCCTACAATGAGCAGTTCTTC.

V is TRBV27 and J is TRBJ2-4, with D perhaps being TRBD1 or TRBD2 (5 bases each). The CDR3 sequence is 14 residues long. The ends were cut back, 6 bases at V and 5 bases at J, with 14 bases in the middle. In germline, CDR1 is MNHEY, CDR2 SMNVEV (reference sequence). This CDR3 is CASSEGMTENIQYF. Written as DNA, the CDR3 is TGTGCCAGCAGCGAGGGGATGACCGAAAACATTCAGTACTTC.

The chain joins TRBV7-8 to TRBJ1-2; TRBD1 aligns across 8 bases. This CDR3 has 14 residues. The V and J ends lost 4 bases and 6 bases, in that order; junction bases with no gene match: 7. The V gene's germline CDR1 is SGHVS and CDR2 FQNEAQ. CDR3 residues: CASSWDPGGNGYTF. The CDR3 region has the DNA TGTGCCAGCAGCTGGGACCCAGGGGGCAATGGCTACACCTTC. Using reference TRBV7-8 and TRBJ1-2 for the parts outside the CDR3, the full variable domain is GAGVSQSPRYKVAKRGQDVALRCDPISGHVSLFWYQQALGQGPEFLTYFQNEAQLDKSGLPSDRFFAERPEGSVSTLKIQRTQQEDSAVYLCASSWDPGGNGYTFGSGTRLTVV.

The chain has TRBV11-3 and TRBJ2-7; D remains ambiguous. CDR1 is SGHNT and CDR2 is YENEEA in the germline V gene. Trimming left V 1 base short and J 4 bases short, with 11 bases between. The CDR3 spans 14 residues. This chain's CDR3 is CASSLGELGYEQYF. CDR3 coding DNA: TGTGCCAGCAGCTTAGGGGAATTGGGTTACGAGCAGTACTTC.

This clone was seen only a few times. Other nucleotide sequences in the sample specify the same CDR3. V and J are TRBV6-5 and TRBJ2-1; 7 positions match TRBD2. Germline V lookup: CDR1 MNHEY, CDR2 SVGAGI. After removal of 5 bases from V and 0 bases from J, the junction contained 4 bases not matched to a gene. The CDR3 has 15 residues. DNA for the CDR3: TGTGCCAGCAGTCCTAGCGGAAGCTCCTACAATGAGCAGTTCTTC. This encodes CASSPSGSSYNEQFF.

This chain links TRBV2 with TRBJ1-5; possible D gene TRBD1, 6 bases. The V gene's germline CDR1 is SNHLY and CDR2 FYNNEI. The CDR3 consists of 15 residues. The germline V and J ends were trimmed by 6 bases and 3 bases, with 15 bases remaining between them. The CDR3 loop is CASRAAGTINQPQHF. The CDR3 nucleotides read TGTGCCAGCAGAGCAGCCGGGACAATCAATCAGCCCCAGCATTTT.

This clone was detected only once. This sequence joins TRBV27 and TRBJ2-7, with D maybe TRBD1 (6 bases). The CDR3 loop spans 14 amino acids. CDR1 is MNHEY, CDR2 SMNVEV, per germline (reference sequence). Trimming removed 3 bases at V and 5 bases at J, with 14 bases between. CDR3 in DNA: TGTGCCAGCAGTTTCCGGGACACCAAGGACGAGCAGTACTTC. This codes for CASSFRDTKDEQYF.